This passage covers 21 T cell receptor beta chains from one sample sequenced in a study of T cells expressing NK-cell markers. For each CDR3 protein, TCRdb gives one entry from its re-call of the 5' RACE reads, without DNA. The sample yields 450,000 to 600,000 distinct CDR3 sequences, of which the top ten take up roughly 3.4%. The material sequenced was blood T cells: a sorted CD56 or NKG2C T cell subset, CD4+ or CD8+ T cells, or bulk PBMC T cells (not recorded which). Receptor source: a man between 18 and 29 years old in good health.

The CDR3 spells CASSLEGTFMTDTQYF. The chain couples TRBV5-1 to TRBJ2-3; TCRdb returns TRBD1, unconfirmable since there is no DNA. This CDR3 spans 16 amino acids. Germline V gene sequence: CDR1 SGHRS, CDR2 YFSETQ.

The chain has TRBV4-1 and TRBJ1-5; TCRdb's D gene call, TRBD1, goes unchecked for lack of DNA. Germline V gene data show CDR1 as MGHRA and CDR2 as YSYEKL. This CDR3 has 17 residues. CDR3 sequence reads: CASSQEIGRGINQPQHF.

The chain employs TRBV25-1 and TRBJ2-7; as DNA is missing, the TRBD2 call by TCRdb cannot be tested. CDR3 length: 15 amino acids. Germline lookup yields CDR1 MGHDK and CDR2 SYGVNS. CDR3: CASSVGLAGVREQYF.

V is TRBV7-6 and J is TRBJ2-5; the D call from TCRdb, TRBD1, cannot be confirmed without DNA. Germline values: CDR1 SGHVS, CDR2 FNYEAQ. The CDR3 has 16 residues. This CDR3 is CASSLSPGRKQETQYF.

The J gene is TRBJ2-1, the V gene TRBV7-9. Per germline, CDR1 SEHNR and CDR2 FQNEAQ (reference sequence). The CDR3 covers 12 residues. The CDR3 sequence: CASSPLNYEQFF. The full variable domain, in which reference TRBV7-9 and TRBJ2-1 provide the parts outside the CDR3, is DTGVSQNPRHKITKRGQNVTFRCDPISEHNRLYWYRQTLGQGPEFLTYFQNEAQLEKSRLLSDRFSAERPKGSFSTLEIQRTEQGDSAMYLCASSPLNYEQFFGPGTRLTVL.

The rearrangement links TRBV12-3 or TRBV12-4 to TRBJ1-2. This CDR3 has 14 residues. CDR3 sequence reads: CASSLEVRGHGYTF.

The chain links TRBV4-2 to TRBJ2-2; TCRdb proposes TRBD2, but this gene call is untestable without DNA. CDR3 length: 18 amino acids. Germline values: CDR1 LGHNA, CDR2 YNFKEQ. CDR3 loop: CASSQEEGLASNTGELFF.

The genes are TRBV5-6 and TRBJ2-7; the D gene TCRdb calls, TRBD2, cannot be checked with no DNA. Germline CDR1 and CDR2: SGHDT and YYEEEE. CDR3 length: 14 residues. The CDR3 spells CASSPSGLDYEQYF.

The J gene is TRBJ1-4, the V gene TRBV5-5; TCRdb indicates TRBD1, and absent DNA this call remains unverified. The V gene's germline CDR1 is SGHKS and CDR2 YYEKEE (reference sequence). This CDR3 contains 16 residues. The CDR3 spells CASSPNSGNWGEKLFF.

The gene calls are TRBV5-1 and TRBJ2-7; the TRBD2 assignment by TCRdb is unverifiable without DNA. This CDR3 is 13 amino acids long. CDR1 is SGHRS and CDR2 is YFSETQ in the germline V gene. CDR3 in amino acids: CASSSGTSSEQYF. Full variable domain (missing parts from reference TRBV5-1 and TRBJ2-7): KAGVTQTPRYLIKTRGQQVTLSCSPISGHRSVSWYQQTPGQGLQFLFEYFSETQRNKGNFPGRFSGRQFSNSRSEMNVSTLELGDSALYLCASSSGTSSEQYFGPGTRLTVT.

The J gene is TRBJ2-7, the V gene TRBV20-1; TCRdb indicates TRBD1, and absent DNA this call remains unverified. Per the germline V gene, CDR1 is DFQATT and CDR2 is SNEGSKA (reference sequence). CDR3 length equals 14 residues. CDR3 amino acids: CSARFPGQGNEQYF.

The chain is built from TRBV20-1 and TRBJ2-5. From germline, CDR1 is DFQATT and CDR2 SNEGSKA (reference sequence). The CDR3 consists of 13 residues. The CDR3 reads CSARWISKETQYF.

The chain employs TRBV19 and TRBJ1-3; TCRdb returns TRBD1, unconfirmable since there is no DNA. In germline, CDR1 is LNHDA, CDR2 SQIVND (reference sequence). The CDR3 consists of 16 residues. The CDR3 here is CASSWGSPGSGNTIYF.

CDR3 region: CASSLGTSGRRNTGELFF. The chain couples TRBV11-2 to TRBJ2-2; TCRdb picks TRBD2, but there is no DNA to check that call. The CDR3 is made up of 18 amino acids. CDR1 is SGHAT and CDR2 is FQNNGV in the germline V gene.

The gene calls are TRBV18 and TRBJ2-7; checking the TCRdb D call of TRBD1 is not possible without DNA. The length of the CDR3 is 13 residues. The V gene's germline CDR1 is KGHSH and CDR2 LQKENI. The CDR3 here is CASSPSGGYEQYF.

The chain links TRBV6-4 to TRBJ2-1; TCRdb names TRBD2, which stays unverified in the absence of DNA. The CDR3 sequence is 19 residues long. CDR1 and CDR2 from the germline V gene are MRHNA and SNTAGT. CDR3 sequence: CASSTTPGLAGGLRNEQFF.

The chain employs TRBV27 and TRBJ2-2; TCRdb's assignment of TRBD1 cannot be checked, as there is no DNA. CDR1 is MNHEY and CDR2 is SMNVEV in the germline V gene (reference sequence). The CDR3 has 15 amino acids. The CDR3 sequence: CASRELGGFAGELFF.

This rearrangement joins TRBV29-1 to TRBJ2-1; TCRdb lists TRBD2, though no DNA is available to test this call. CDR1 and CDR2 (germline): SQVTM, ANQGSEA. There are 16 residues in the CDR3. CDR3 region: CSVALSLAGLDNEQFF.

V and J are TRBV20-1 and TRBJ2-2; TCRdb picks TRBD2, but there is no DNA to check that call. Germline V lookup: CDR1 DFQATT, CDR2 SNEGSKA (reference sequence). The CDR3 length is 17 residues. CDR3: CSARDRVADTNTGELFF.

The genes are TRBV6-2 or TRBV6-3 and TRBJ2-2; TCRdb calls TRBD2, which cannot be checked without DNA. Per the germline V gene, CDR1 is MNHEY and CDR2 is SVGEGT. This CDR3 region has 13 residues. The CDR3 loop is CASRNLAPGELFF.

The chain combines TRBV14 with TRBJ2-1; TCRdb's D call, TRBD1, is unchecked because there is no DNA. This CDR3 has 16 amino acids. CDR1 SGHDN and CDR2 FVKESK come from the germline V gene. The CDR3 sequence: CASSQVSGQNNNEQFF.